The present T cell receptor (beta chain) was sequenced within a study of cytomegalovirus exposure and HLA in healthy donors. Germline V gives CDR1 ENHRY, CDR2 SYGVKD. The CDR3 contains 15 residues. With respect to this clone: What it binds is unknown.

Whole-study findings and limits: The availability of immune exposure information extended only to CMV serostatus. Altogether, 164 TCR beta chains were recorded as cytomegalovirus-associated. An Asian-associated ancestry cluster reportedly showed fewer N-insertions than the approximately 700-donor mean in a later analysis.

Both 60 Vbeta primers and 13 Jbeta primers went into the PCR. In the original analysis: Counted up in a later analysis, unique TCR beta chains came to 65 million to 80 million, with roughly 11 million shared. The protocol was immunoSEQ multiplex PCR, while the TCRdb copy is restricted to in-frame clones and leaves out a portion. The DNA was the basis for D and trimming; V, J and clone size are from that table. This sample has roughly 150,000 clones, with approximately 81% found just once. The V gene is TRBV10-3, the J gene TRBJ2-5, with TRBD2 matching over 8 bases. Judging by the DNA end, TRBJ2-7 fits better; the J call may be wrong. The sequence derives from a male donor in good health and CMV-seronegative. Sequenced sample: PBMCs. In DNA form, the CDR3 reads TGTGCCGTACGGCCCCATGCGGGGGGCTCCTACGAGCAGTACTTC. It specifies CAVRPHAGGSYEQYF.